This T cell receptor (beta chain) originates from a study of Ad26.COV2.S vaccination and SARS-CoV-2 variants. Treatment of the sample: roughly 18 received Ad26.COV2.S at low or high dose, single or two shots; roughly five received placebo; per-sample allocation not given. Day 63 after the first injection of vaccine or placebo was the sampling time. This CDR3 is 16 amino acids long. Per the germline V gene, CDR1 is MNHEY and CDR2 is SMNVEV (reference sequence). V lost 5 bases and J lost 3, with 16 bases in between. Profiling relied on immunoSEQ multiplex PCR, and the TCRdb table lists in-frame clones only, not all of them. The sample consists of 250,000 or so clones, around nine tenths of them appearing once.

The chain employs TRBV27 and TRBJ2-2; weak D call: TRBD1 (6 bases). The sequence derives from a person between 18 and 65 years old who received the Ad26.COV2.S COVID-19 vaccine or a placebo. The material sequenced was peripheral blood, taken in a trial of Ad26.COV2.S vaccine versus placebo. The CDR3 DNA sequence: TGTGCCAGCAGTGGATTTCAGGGGCAGTACACCGGGGAGCTGTTTTTT. Encoded protein: CASSGFQGQYTGELFF.